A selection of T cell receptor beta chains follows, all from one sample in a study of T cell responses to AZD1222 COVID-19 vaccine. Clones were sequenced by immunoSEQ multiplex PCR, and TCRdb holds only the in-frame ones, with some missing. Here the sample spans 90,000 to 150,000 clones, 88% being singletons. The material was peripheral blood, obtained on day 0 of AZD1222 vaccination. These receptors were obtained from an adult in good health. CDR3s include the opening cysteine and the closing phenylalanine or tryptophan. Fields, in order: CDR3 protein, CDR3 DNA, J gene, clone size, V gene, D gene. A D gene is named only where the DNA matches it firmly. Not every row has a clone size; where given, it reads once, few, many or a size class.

CATSHIQAQPQHF	TGTGCCACCAGCCATATTCAGGCTCAGCCCCAGCATTTT	TRBJ1-5	NA	TRBV15	NA
CASSFGAAYSNQPQHF	TGTGCCAGCAGCTTTGGGGCCGCGTATAGCAATCAGCCCCAGCATTTT	TRBJ1-5	once	TRBV7-8	NA
CASWEGTPLRGEQFF	TGTGCCAGCTGGGAGGGGACTCCACTCCGAGGTGAGCAGTTCTTC	TRBJ2-1	NA	TRBV28	TRBD2
CASSPQVAGEAFF	TGCGCCAGCAGCCCCCAAGTTGCCGGAGAAGCTTTCTTT	TRBJ1-1	NA	TRBV5-1	NA
CASSTLNTGELFF	TGTGCCAGCAGTACCTTGAACACCGGGGAGCTGTTTTTT	TRBJ2-2	NA	TRBV6-2/TRBV6-3	NA
CASRPTGGAPSYEQYF	TGTGCCAGCAGACCAACAGGGGGCGCCCCCTCCTACGAGCAGTACTTC	TRBJ2-7	few	TRBV28	TRBD1
CASSYKVAGEGPETQYF	TGTGCCAGCAGTTACAAAGTGGCGGGGGAAGGTCCAGAGACCCAGTACTTC	TRBJ2-5	NA	TRBV6-2/TRBV6-3	TRBD2
CASSQTTGRGEQYF	TGTGCCAGCAGCCAAACGACAGGGAGAGGCGAGCAGTACTTC	TRBJ2-7	few	TRBV3-1/TRBV3-2	TRBD1
CASSLWVSGETQYF	TGTGCCAGCAGCTTATGGGTAAGCGGCGAGACCCAGTACTTC	TRBJ2-5	NA	TRBV11-3	NA
CASSSRQDYYGYTF	TGTGCCAGCAGTTCTCGACAGGACTACTATGGCTACACCTTC	TRBJ1-2	NA	TRBV27	NA
CASSGHGEGEQYF	TGTGCCAGCAGCGGTCACGGCGAAGGCGAGCAGTACTTC	TRBJ2-7	NA	TRBV4-2	NA
CASSLWGNTEAFF	TGTGCCAGCAGCTTATGGGGGAACACTGAAGCTTTCTTT	TRBJ1-1	NA	TRBV7-3	NA
CASSTTGFYGYTF	TGTGCCAGTAGTACGACAGGGTTCTATGGCTACACCTTC	TRBJ1-2	NA	TRBV19	TRBD1
CASRLAVRGWDQPQHF	TGTGCCAGCAGACTTGCCGTCAGGGGGTGGGATCAGCCCCAGCATTTT	TRBJ1-5	NA	TRBV28	TRBD1
CASRGYSNQPQHF	TGTGCCAGTCGGGGATATAGCAATCAGCCCCAGCATTTT	TRBJ1-5	NA	TRBV19	NA
CASSLSTKNIQYF	TGTGCCAGCAGCCTAAGTACCAAAAACATTCAGTACTTC	TRBJ2-4	NA	TRBV3-1/TRBV3-2	NA
CASSLRQGSSYEQYF	TGTGCCAGCAGTTTACGCCAGGGGTCCTCCTACGAGCAGTACTTC	TRBJ2-7	NA	TRBV27	NA
CASSELQGALNTIYF	TGTGCCAGCAGTGAACTACAAGGGGCTTTGAACACCATATATTTT	TRBJ1-3	NA	TRBV2	NA